This T cell receptor (beta chain) came from a study of CD8+CD57+ T cells in acquired aplastic anemia. Study context: Yields of DNA that came from sorted CD4+ and CD8+ cells averaged approximately 3.2 ug. Points from the study as a whole: Some 30 shared CD8+ CDR3s appeared highly expressed within patients' immunodominant clones. Patients and healthy controls showed no significant CD8+ Simpson's diversity difference.

CDR3 and TCR beta VDJ profiling relied on genomic DNA as the template. TCRdb fed the reads into MiXCR, producing one record per CDR3 protein. The sample holds roughly 180,000 distinct CDR3 sequences, around 50% seen once. Deletions cut 1 base from V and 3 bases from J, with 6 bases between. The length of the CDR3 is 13 residues. CDR1 is LNHNV, CDR2 YYDKDF, per germline (reference sequence). This clonotype was counted between two and nine times. Its antigen is currently unknown. Whoever was chosen for sequencing had shown CD8+CD57+ cell expansion by flow cytometry. The sample consisted of sorted CD4+, CD8+, or CD8+CD57+ T cells (not recorded which) from PBMCs. The rearrangement joins TRBV15 to TRBJ1-1; D call uncertain. The TCR sequence derives from a human donor with aplastic anemia. CDR3 in amino acids: CATSRGGDTEAFF. The CDR3 region has the DNA TGTGCCACCAGCAGAGGCGGCGACACTGAAGCTTTCTTT.